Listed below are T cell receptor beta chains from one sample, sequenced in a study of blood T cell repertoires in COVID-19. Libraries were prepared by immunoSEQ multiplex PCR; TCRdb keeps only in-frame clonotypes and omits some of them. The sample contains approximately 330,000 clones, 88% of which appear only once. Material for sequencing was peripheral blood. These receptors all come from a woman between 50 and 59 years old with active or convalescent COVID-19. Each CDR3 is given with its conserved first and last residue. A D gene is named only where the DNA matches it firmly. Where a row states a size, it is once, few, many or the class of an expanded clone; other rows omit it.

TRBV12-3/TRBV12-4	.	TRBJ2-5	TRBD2	TGTGCCAGCAGACTAGCGGAGACCCAGTACTTC	CASRLAETQYF
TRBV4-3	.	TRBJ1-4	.	TGCGCCAGCAGCGTGGGGTGGGCGGGGACGGCTAATGAAAAACTGTTTTTT	CASSVGWAGTANEKLFF
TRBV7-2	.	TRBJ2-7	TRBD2	TGTGCCAGCAGCTTAGCCGGCGCGGGGGGCGGCGAGCAGTACTTC	CASSLAGAGGGEQYF
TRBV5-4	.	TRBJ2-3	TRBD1	TGTGCCAGCAGCCGACCGGGACAGGGCCCAGATACGCAGTATTTT	CASSRPGQGPDTQYF
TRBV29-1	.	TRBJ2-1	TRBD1	TGCAGCGTTGGAAAAGACAGGGGCCCTGTAGATGAGCAGTTCTTC	CSVGKDRGPVDEQFF
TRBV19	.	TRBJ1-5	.	TGTGCCAGTAGTATCCGGGACGGACTATCACTCAGCAATCAGCCCCAGCATTTT	CASSIRDGLSLSNQPQHF
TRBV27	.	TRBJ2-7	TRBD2	TGTGCCAGCAAGTACGCGGGAGCCTCCTACGAGCAGTACTTC	CASKYAGASYEQYF
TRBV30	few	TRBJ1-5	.	TGTGCCTGGAGTGCGCCCCACACAGGGCGGTTCAATCAGCCCCAGCATTTT	CAWSAPHTGRFNQPQHF
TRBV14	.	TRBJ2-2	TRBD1	TGTGCCAGCAGCCAAGTCCGGGACAGGGGCGGATGGGACACCGGGGAGCTGTTTTTT	CASSQVRDRGGWDTGELFF
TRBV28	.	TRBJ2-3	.	TGTGCCAGCAGATTTCTGTTCGGGAACAGCACAGATACGCAGTATTTT	CASRFLFGNSTDTQYF
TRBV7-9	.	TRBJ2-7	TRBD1	TGTGCCAGCAGCAAGGGACAGGGGCTGTACGAGCAGTACTTC	CASSKGQGLYEQYF
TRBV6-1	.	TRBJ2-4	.	TGTGCCAGCAGTGAAGGGCGGGGGCTCCTCCCTAAAAACATTCAGTACTTC	CASSEGRGLLPKNIQYF
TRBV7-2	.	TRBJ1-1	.	TGTGCCAGCAGCGTCGGGCGGAGGGACACTGAAGCTTTCTTT	CASSVGRRDTEAFF
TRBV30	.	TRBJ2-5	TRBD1	TGTGCCTGTTCACATCCTGGGACAGCACTCGAAGAGACCCAGTACTTC	CACSHPGTALEETQYF
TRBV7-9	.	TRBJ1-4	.	TGTGCCAGCAGCTTCCTAGCGACCACGATCGGGGAAAAACTGTTTTTT	CASSFLATTIGEKLFF
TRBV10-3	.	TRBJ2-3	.	TGTGCCATCAGTGAGTTGAGCGGAAGCACAGATACGCAGTATTTT	CAISELSGSTDTQYF
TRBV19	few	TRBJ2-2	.	TGTGCCAGTAGTATTAGTGCGTACACCGGGGAGCTGTTTTTT	CASSISAYTGELFF
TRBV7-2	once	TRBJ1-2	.	TGTGCCAGCAGCTTATCTCCGGGGGAAACCTATGGCTACACCTTC	CASSLSPGETYGYTF
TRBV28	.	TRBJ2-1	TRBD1	TGTGCCAGCAGGGGACAGGGGAAGAATGAGCAGTTCTTC	CASRGQGKNEQFF
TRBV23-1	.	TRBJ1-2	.	TGCGCCAGCAGTCAATCGAAGGGGCGGCACTATGGCTACACCTTC	CASSQSKGRHYGYTF
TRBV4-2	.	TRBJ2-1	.	TGTGCCAGCAGCCAAGATTTACTAGCTTACTACAATGAGCAGTTCTTC	CASSQDLLAYYNEQFF
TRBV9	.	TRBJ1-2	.	TGTGCCAGCAGCGTAATAACAGGCGATGGCTACACCTTC	CASSVITGDGYTF
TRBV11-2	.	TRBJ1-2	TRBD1	TGTGCCAGCAGTCCGGACAGGAACTATGGCTACACCTTC	CASSPDRNYGYTF
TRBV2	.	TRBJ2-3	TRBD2	TGTGCCAGCAGGCTCGGACTAGCCGAGTCTCAGTATTTT	CASRLGLAESQYF
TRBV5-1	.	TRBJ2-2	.	TGCGCCAGCAGCTTGGGTCTAGCGTCTACGAACACCGGGGAGCTGTTTTTT	CASSLGLASTNTGELFF
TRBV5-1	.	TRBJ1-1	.	TGCGCCAGCAGCCCCGCTGGGACAACGAACACTGAAGCTTTCTTT	CASSPAGTTNTEAFF
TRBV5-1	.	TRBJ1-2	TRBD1	TGCGCCAGCAGCTTGGGGACAGGGGGTCGTGGCTACACCTTC	CASSLGTGGRGYTF
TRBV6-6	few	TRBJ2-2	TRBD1	TGTGCCAGCAGACGCGGACAGGGGAAAACCGGGGAGCTGTTTTTT	CASRRGQGKTGELFF
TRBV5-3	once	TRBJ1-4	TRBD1	TGTGCCAGAAGCTGGACACCCGGGACAGGGTCAGGAAAACTGTTTTTT	CARSWTPGTGSGKLFF
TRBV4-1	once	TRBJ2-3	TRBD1	TGCGCCAGCGTCCCGCCCACAGGGGCAGATACGCAGTATTTT	CASVPPTGADTQYF